This TCR beta chain appears in the sequencing data of a study of OX40 agonist ivuxolimab in advanced cancers. TCRdb keeps only in-frame clones here, not all; method: immunoSEQ multiplex PCR. The sample yields 13,000 or so clones, around 80% seen once. Germline CDR1 and CDR2: SGHVS and FQNEAQ. CDR3 length: 14 amino acids. Trimming cost V 3 bases and J 7 bases, with 12 bases left between them. The starting material was CD4+ or CD8+ T cells sorted from blood, obtained in a trial of the OX40 agonist ivuxolimab. The J gene is TRBJ1-4, the V gene TRBV7-8; no definite D call. The receptor's source is an adult with an advanced solid tumor such as melanoma, head and neck, liver or kidney cancer. The CDR3 here is CASSLLLRGEKLFF. The CDR3 nucleotides are TGTGCCAGCAGCTTGCTGCTCCGGGGTGAAAAACTGTTTTTT.